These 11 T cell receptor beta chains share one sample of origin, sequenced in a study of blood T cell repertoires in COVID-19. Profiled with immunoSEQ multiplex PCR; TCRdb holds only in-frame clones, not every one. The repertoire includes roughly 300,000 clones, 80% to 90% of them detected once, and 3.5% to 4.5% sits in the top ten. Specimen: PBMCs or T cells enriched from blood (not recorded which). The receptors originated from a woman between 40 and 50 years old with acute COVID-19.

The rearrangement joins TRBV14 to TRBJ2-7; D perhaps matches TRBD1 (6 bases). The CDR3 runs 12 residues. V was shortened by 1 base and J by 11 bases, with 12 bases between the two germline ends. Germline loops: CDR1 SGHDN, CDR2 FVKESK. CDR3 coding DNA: TGTGCCAGCAGCCAAGTTGCACAGGGAAAGTACTTC. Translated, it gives CASSQVAQGKYF.

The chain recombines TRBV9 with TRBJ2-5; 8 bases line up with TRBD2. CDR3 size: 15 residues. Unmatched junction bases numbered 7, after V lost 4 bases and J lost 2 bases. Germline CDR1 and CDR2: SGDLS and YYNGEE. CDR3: CASSLAGLAQETQYF. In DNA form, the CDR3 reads TGTGCCAGCAGCCTCGCAGGACTAGCACAAGAGACCCAGTACTTC.

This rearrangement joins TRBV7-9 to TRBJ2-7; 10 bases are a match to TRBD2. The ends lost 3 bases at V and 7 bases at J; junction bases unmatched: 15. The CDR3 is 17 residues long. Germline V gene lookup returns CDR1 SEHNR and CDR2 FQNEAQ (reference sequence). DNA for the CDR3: TGTGCCAGCAGCTTGGGGTTAAGGCTAGCGGGAGTTGAAGAGCAGTACTTC. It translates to CASSLGLRLAGVEEQYF.

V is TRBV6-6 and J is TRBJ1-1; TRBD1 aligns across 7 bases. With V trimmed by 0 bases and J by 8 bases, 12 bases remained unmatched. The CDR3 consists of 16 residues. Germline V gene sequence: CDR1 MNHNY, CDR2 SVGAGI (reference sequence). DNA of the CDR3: TGTGCCAGCAGTTACTCGAAGAGGGGGCGAAGTTCCGAAGCTTTCTTT. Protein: CASSYSKRGRSSEAFF.

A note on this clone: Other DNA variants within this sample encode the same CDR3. The CDR3 DNA follows: TGTGCCAGCAGCCAGGGGGCCGGCGGCTACACCTTC. This codes for CASSQGAGGYTF. The gene calls are TRBV3-1 (or the pseudogene TRBV3-2) and TRBJ1-2; possibly TRBD1 for D (6 bases). Germline CDR1 and CDR2: LGHDT and YNNKEL (reference sequence). The CDR3 is 12 residues long. Trimming left V 3 bases short and J 8 bases short, with 10 bases between.

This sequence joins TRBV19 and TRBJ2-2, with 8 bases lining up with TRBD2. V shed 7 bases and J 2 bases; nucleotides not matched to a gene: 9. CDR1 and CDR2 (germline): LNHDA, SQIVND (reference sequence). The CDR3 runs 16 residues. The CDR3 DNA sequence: TGTGCCAGTACCTCCAACGGGGGGGGTAACACCGGGGAGCTGTTTTTT. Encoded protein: CASTSNGGGNTGELFF.

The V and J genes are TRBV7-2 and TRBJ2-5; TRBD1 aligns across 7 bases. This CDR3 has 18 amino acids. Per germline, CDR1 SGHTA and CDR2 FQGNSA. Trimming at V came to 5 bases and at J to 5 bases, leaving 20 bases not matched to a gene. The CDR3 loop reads CASSTGRWAGGFQETQYF. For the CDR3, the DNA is TGTGCCAGCAGCACGGGACGCTGGGCAGGGGGTTTCCAGGAGACCCAGTACTTC.

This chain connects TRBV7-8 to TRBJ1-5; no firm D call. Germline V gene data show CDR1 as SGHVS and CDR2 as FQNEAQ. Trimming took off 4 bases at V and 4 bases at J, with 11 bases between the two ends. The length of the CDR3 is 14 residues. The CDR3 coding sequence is TGTGCCAGCAGCTCGGGTCTAGTGAATCAGCCCCAGCATTTT. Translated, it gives CASSSGLVNQPQHF.

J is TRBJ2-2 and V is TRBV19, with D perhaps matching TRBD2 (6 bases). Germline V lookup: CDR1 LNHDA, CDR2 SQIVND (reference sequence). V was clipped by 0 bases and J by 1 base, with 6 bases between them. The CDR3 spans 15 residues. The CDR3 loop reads CASSIEGGNTGELFF. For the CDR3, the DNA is TGTGCCAGTAGTATAGAGGGAGGGAACACCGGGGAGCTGTTTTTT.

CDR3 in DNA: TGTGCCAGCAGCATAGCGGGGGCGCCTGGTGAGCAGTTCTTC. Translated, it gives CASSIAGAPGEQFF. This sequence joins TRBV7-3 and TRBJ2-1; TRBD2 agrees at 9 bases. CDR1 is SGHTA and CDR2 is FQGTGA in the germline V gene. Trimming took 5 bases from V and 9 from J; bases not matched to a gene: 8. The CDR3 is made up of 14 amino acids.

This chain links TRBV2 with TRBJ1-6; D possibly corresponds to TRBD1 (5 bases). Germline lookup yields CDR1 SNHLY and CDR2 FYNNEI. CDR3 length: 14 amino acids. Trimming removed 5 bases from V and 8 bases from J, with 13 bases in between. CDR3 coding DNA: TGTGCCAGCAGTCTCCAGGGTATAGATTCACCCCTCCACTTT. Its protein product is CASSLQGIDSPLHF.